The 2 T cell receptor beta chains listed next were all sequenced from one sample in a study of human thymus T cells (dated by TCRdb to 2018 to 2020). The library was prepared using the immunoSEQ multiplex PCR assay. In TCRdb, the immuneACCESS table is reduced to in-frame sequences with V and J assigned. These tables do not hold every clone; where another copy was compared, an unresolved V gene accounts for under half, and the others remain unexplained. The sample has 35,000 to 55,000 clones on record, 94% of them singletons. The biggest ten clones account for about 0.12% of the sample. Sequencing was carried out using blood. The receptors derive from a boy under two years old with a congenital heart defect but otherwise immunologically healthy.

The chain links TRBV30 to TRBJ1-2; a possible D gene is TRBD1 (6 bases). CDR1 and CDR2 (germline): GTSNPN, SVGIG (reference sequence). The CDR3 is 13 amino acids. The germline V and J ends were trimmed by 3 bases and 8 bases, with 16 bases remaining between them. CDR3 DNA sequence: TGTGCCTGGAGGGGCCGGGGGGCTGAAGGCTACACCTTC. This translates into CAWRGRGAEGYTF. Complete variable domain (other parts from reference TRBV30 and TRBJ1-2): SQTIHQWPATLVQPVGSPLSLECTVEGTSNPNLYWYRQAAGRGLQLLFYSVGIGQISSEVPQNLSASRPQDRQFILSSKKLLLSDSGFYLCAWRGRGAEGYTFGSGTRLTVV.

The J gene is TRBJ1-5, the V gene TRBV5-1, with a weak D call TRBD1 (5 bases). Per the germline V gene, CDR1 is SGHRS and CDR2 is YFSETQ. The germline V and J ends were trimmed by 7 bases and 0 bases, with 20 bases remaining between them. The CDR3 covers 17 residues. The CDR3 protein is CASGQEGRWDSNQPQHF. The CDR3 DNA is TGCGCCAGCGGTCAAGAGGGGAGATGGGATAGCAATCAGCCCCAGCATTTT.